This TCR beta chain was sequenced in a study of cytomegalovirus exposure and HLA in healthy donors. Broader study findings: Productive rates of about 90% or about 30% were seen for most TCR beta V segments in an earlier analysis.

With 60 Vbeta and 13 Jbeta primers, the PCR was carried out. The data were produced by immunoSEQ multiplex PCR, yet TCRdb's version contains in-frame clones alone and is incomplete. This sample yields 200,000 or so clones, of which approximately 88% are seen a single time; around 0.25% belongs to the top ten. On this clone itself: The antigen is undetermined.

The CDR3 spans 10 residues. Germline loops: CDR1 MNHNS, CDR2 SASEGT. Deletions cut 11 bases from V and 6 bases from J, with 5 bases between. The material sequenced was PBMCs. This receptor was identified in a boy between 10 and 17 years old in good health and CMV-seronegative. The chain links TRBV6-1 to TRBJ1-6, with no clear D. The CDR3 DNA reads TGTGCCGTCGGTAATTCACCCCTCCACTTT. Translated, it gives CAVGNSPLHF.